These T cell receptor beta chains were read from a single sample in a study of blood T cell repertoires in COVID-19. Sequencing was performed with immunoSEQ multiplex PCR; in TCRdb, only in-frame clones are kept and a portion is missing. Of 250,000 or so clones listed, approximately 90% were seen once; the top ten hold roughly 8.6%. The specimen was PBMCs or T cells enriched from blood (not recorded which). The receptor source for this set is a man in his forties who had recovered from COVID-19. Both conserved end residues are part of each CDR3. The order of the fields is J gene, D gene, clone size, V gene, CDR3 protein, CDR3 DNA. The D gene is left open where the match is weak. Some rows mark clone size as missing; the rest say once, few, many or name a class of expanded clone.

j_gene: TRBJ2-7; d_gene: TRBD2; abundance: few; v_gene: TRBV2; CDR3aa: CASTLNTKRGYEQYF; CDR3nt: TGTGCCAGCACCTTGAACACTAAGCGGGGGTACGAGCAGTACTTC
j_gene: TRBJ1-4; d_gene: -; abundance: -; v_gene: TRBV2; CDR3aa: CASSLQGANEKLFF; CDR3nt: TGTGCCAGCAGTCTACAGGGTGCTAATGAAAAACTGTTTTTT
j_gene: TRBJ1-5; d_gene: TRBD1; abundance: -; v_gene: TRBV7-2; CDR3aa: CASSLAPGGTNQPQHF; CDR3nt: TGTGCCAGCAGCTTAGCGCCAGGGGGAACGAATCAGCCCCAGCATTTT
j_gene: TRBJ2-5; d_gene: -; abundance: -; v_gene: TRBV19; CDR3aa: CASSMRTGRETQYF; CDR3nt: TGTGCCAGTAGTATGAGGACGGGGAGGGAGACCCAGTACTTC
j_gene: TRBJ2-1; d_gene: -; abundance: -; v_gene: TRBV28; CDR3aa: CASSPGTGRLLAGGRSYNEQFF; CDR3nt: TGTGCCAGCAGTCCCGGGACAGGGCGGTTGTTGGCGGGAGGGCGTTCCTACAATGAGCAGTTCTTC
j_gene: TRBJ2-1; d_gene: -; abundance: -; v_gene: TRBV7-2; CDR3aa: CASSLVTANEQFF; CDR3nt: TGTGCCAGCAGCTTAGTTACAGCCAATGAGCAGTTCTTC
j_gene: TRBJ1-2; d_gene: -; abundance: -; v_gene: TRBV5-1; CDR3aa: CASSLEGEGGYTF; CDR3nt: TGCGCCAGCAGCTTGGAAGGGGAAGGGGGCTACACCTTC
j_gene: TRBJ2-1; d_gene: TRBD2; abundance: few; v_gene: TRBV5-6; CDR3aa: CASTRLAAYNEQFF; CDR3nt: TGTGCCAGCACCCGACTAGCGGCGTACAATGAGCAGTTCTTC
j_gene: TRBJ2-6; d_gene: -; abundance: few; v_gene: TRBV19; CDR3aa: CASSDNLGGTGANVLTF; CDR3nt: TGTGCCAGTAGTGATAATTTGGGGGGAACTGGGGCCAACGTCCTGACTTTC
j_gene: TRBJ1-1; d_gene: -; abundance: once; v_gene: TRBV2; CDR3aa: CASTEGETEAFF; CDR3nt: TGTGCCAGCACCGAGGGCGAGACTGAAGCTTTCTTT
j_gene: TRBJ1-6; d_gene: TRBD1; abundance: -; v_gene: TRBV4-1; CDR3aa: CASSQDEGAILSPLHF; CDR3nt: TGCGCCAGCAGCCAAGATGAGGGGGCGATACTTTCACCCCTCCACTTT
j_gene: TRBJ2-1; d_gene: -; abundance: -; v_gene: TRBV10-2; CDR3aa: CASSEFRVNEQFF; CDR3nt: TGCGCCAGCAGTGAGTTCAGGGTGAATGAGCAGTTCTTC
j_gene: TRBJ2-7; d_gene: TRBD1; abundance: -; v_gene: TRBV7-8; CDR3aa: CASSPLGQGYEQYF; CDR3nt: TGTGCCAGCAGCCCCCTGGGACAGGGGTACGAGCAGTACTTC
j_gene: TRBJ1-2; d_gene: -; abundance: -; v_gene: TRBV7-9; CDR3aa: CASSPGAVSGGYTF; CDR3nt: TGTGCCAGCAGCCCAGGGGCGGTTTCTGGGGGCTACACCTTC
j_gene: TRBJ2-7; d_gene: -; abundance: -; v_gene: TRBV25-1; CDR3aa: CASTSPGSANYEQYF; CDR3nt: TGTGCCAGCACCTCCCCTGGTAGCGCCAACTACGAGCAGTACTTC
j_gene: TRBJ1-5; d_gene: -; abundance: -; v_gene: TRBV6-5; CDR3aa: CASSYREGQPQHF; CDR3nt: TGTGCCAGCAGCTACAGGGAGGGGCAGCCCCAGCATTTT
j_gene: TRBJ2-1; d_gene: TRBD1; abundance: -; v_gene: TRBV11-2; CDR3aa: CASSSASIPATGDLSLTFF; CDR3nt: TGTGCCAGCAGCTCCGCATCTATACCCGCAACAGGGGACCTCTCCCTGACGTTCTTC
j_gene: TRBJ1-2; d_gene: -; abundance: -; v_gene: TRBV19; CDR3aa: CASSPRAGPPFGYTF; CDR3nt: TGTGCCAGTAGCCCGCGGGCGGGACCCCCATTTGGCTACACCTTC
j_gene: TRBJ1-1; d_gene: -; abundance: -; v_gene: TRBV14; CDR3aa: CASSRLRRDNTEAFF; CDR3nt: TGTGCCAGCAGCCGCCTCCGGAGAGATAACACTGAAGCTTTCTTT